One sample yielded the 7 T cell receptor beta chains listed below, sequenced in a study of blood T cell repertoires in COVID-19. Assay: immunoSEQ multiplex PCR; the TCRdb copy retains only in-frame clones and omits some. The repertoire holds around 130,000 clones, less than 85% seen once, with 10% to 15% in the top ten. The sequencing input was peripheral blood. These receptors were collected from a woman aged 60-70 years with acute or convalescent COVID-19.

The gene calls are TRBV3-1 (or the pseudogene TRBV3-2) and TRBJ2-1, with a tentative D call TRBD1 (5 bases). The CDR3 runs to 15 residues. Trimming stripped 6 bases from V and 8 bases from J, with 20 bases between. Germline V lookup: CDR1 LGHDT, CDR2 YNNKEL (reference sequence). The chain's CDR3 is CASRPYRGNPDEQFF. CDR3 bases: TGTGCCAGCAGGCCCTATAGGGGCAACCCCGATGAGCAGTTCTTC.

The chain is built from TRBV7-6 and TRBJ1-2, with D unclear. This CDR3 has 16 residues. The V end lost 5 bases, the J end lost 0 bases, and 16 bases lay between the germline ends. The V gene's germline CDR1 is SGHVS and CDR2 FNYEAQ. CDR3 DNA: TGTGCCAGCAGCCCATGGAGGAGAGATCCTAACTATGGCTACACCTTC. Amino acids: CASSPWRRDPNYGYTF.

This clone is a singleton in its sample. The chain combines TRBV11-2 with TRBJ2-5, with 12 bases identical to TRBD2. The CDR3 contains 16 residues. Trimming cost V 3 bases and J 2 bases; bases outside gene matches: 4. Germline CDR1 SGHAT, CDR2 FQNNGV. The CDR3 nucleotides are TGTGCCAGCAGCTTGAATCTAGCGGGGGGGCAAGAGACCCAGTACTTC. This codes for CASSLNLAGGQETQYF. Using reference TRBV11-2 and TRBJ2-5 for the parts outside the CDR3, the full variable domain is EAGVAQSPRYKIIEKRQSVAFWCNPISGHATLYWYQQILGQGPKLLIQFQNNGVVDDSQLPKDRFSAERLKGVDSTLKIQPAKLEDSAVYLCASSLNLAGGQETQYFGPGTRLLVL.

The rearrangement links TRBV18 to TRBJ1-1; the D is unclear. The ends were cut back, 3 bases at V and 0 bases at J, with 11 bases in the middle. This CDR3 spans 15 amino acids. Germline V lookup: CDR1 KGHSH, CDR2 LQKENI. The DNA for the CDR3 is TGTGCCAGCTCACCTAAGGAGAGCATGAACACTGAAGCTTTCTTT. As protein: CASSPKESMNTEAFF.

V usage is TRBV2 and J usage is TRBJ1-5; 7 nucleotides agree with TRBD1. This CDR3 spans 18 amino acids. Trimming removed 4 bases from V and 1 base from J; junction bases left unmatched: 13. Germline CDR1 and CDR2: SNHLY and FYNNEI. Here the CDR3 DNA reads TGTGCCAGCAGTGGACGGACAGGTACAATCGGCAGCAATCAGCCCCAGCATTTT. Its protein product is CASSGRTGTIGSNQPQHF.

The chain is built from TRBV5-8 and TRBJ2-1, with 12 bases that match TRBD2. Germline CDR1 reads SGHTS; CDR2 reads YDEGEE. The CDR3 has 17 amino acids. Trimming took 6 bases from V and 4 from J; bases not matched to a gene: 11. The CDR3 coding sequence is TGTGCCAGCACCCCGATCCTGACTAGCGGGGGTTACAATGAGCAGTTCTTC. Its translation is CASTPILTSGGYNEQFF.

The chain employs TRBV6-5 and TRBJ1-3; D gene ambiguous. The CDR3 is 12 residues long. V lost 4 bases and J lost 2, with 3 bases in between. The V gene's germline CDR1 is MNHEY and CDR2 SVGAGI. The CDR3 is CASSSTGNTIYF. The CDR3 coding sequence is TGTGCCAGCAGTTCCACTGGAAACACCATATATTTT.